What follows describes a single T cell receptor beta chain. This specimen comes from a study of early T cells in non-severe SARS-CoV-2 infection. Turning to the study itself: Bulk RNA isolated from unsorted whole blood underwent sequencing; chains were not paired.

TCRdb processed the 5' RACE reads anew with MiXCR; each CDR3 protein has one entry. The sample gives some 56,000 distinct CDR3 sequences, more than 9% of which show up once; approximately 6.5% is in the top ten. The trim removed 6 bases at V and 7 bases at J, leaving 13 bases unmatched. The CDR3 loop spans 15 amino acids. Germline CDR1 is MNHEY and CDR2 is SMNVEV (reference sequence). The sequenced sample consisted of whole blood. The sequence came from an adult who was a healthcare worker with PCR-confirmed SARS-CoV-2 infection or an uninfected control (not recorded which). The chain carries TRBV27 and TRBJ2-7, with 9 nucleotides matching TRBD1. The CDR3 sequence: CASRPLGTGRAEQYF. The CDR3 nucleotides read TGTGCCAGCAGACCCCTTGGGACAGGGAGAGCGGAGCAGTACTTC.